The text below deals with one T cell receptor (beta chain). Its antigen is still unknown. The entry originates in a study of cytomegalovirus exposure and HLA in healthy donors. Healthy people donating bone marrow made up the donors. This PCR relied on a set of 60 Vbeta primers and 13 Jbeta primers. Sequencing used immunoSEQ multiplex PCR; TCRdb keeps in-frame clones, though not all of them. The sample lists about 180,000 clones, 60% to 80% occurring once. Study-level results: Exclusion as indistinguishable affected some V segments, including TRBV6-2 and TRBV6-3. HLA alleles were associated with around 17,000 TCR beta sequences in a later analysis at 0.05 false discovery rate. DRB1 had the most TCR associations and HLA-C the fewest, a later analysis found, with rates varying by HLA locus.

Per the germline V gene, CDR1 is SGHKS and CDR2 is YYEKEE (reference sequence). This CDR3 contains 15 residues. Unmatched junction bases numbered 5, after V lost 0 bases and J lost 7 bases. The sequencing input was PBMCs. V and J are TRBV5-5 and TRBJ1-2; 11 bases agree with TRBD1. The TCR sequence derives from a man aged 40-50 years in good health and CMV-seropositive. CDR3 loop: CASSLEGTGGAGYTF. CDR3 DNA sequence: TGTGCCAGCAGCTTGGAAGGGACAGGGGGGGCTGGCTACACCTTC.